The rows below give T cell receptor beta chains drawn from one sample of a study of control samples from healthy donors and cancer patients. This table comes from immunoSEQ multiplex PCR, and its TCRdb copy is limited to in-frame clones, with some not included. The table records tens of thousands of clones, 84% of them present only once. Sequencing used blood. These receptors were collected from a man aged 50 to 59 in good health. Both conserved end residues are part of each CDR3. Each record gives: V gene, D gene, J gene, clone size, CDR3 DNA, CDR3 protein. A D gene is named only where the DNA matches it firmly. For some rows the clone size is stated as once, few or many, or as a class when expanded; others skip it.

>TRBV28|TRBD1|TRBJ1-2|few
TGTGCCAGCAGTTCGGGACAGGGGCTCGGCTACACCTTC
CASSSGQGLGYTF
>TRBV30|.|TRBJ2-5|.
TGTGCCTGGAGTGTACACAGGGTCCAAGAGACCCAGTACTTC
CAWSVHRVQETQYF
>TRBV5-4|.|TRBJ1-1|once
TGTGCCAGCAGCTTACAAGGGATCGCTGAAGCTTTCTTT
CASSLQGIAEAFF
>TRBV7-2|.|TRBJ1-6|.
TGTGCCAGCAGCTTAGAGGGGGTCCTCCATAATTCACCCCTCCACTTT
CASSLEGVLHNSPLHF
>TRBV4-2|.|TRBJ2-2|.
TGTGCCAGCAGCCAAGGGACACAAACGGGCGTCACCGGGGAGCTGTTTTTT
CASSQGTQTGVTGELFF
>TRBV25-1|.|TRBJ2-3|.
TGTGCCAGCAGTCCGCAAGGGACAGATACGCAGTATTTT
CASSPQGTDTQYF
>TRBV18|TRBD1|TRBJ2-2|.
TGTGCCAGCTCACCCAGGGGGACCACCGGGGAGCTGTTTTTT
CASSPRGTTGELFF
>TRBV11-3|.|TRBJ1-1|.
TGTGCCAGCAGGAGGGCCAACACTGAAGCTTTCTTT
CASRRANTEAFF
>TRBV7-2|.|TRBJ2-7|.
TGTGCCAGCAGCTCCCCTGGCCAGGAGACCTACGAGCAGTACTTC
CASSSPGQETYEQYF
>TRBV5-1|TRBD2|TRBJ2-1|.
TGCGCCAGCAGCTTCAGGACTAGCGCGACATACAATGAGCAGTTCTTC
CASSFRTSATYNEQFF
>TRBV2|.|TRBJ2-7|.
TGTGCCAGCAGTGTTGAGAGCTCCTACGAGCAGTACTTC
CASSVESSYEQYF
>TRBV7-9|TRBD1|TRBJ1-4|.
TGTGCCAGCAGCCCAGGGACAGGGCGAGAAAAACTGTTTTTT
CASSPGTGREKLFF
>TRBV20-1|TRBD2|TRBJ2-7|once
TGCAGTGCTAGTTTACCGGGACTAGCGGACTACGAGCAGTACTTC
CSASLPGLADYEQYF
>TRBV18|.|TRBJ1-2|.
TGTGCCAGCTCACCTGAGCTCAAAAACTATGGCTACACCTTC
CASSPELKNYGYTF
>TRBV11-2|.|TRBJ2-5|.
TGTGCCAGCAGCGAGCTGGGAGAGACCCAGTACTTC
CASSELGETQYF
>TRBV2|.|TRBJ1-2|.
TGTGCCAGCAGTGAAATGGGACCAACCAGGAGAGGAAACTATGGCTACACCTTC
CASSEMGPTRRGNYGYTF
>TRBV18|.|TRBJ2-5|.
TGTGCCAGCTCACCACGGCAGGGCGAGGAGACCCAGTACTTC
CASSPRQGEETQYF
>TRBV2|TRBD2|TRBJ2-1|.
TGTGCCAGCGCCTCCCCCCCCGGGAGGGCCTCTATCGGGAATGAGCAGTTCTTC
CASASPPGRASIGNEQFF
>TRBV20-1|.|TRBJ1-1|.
TGCAGTGCTAGTGGTCGGGGGAACACTGAAGCTTTCTTT
CSASGRGNTEAFF